A single sample is the source of the 15 T cell receptor beta chains below, sequenced in a study of control samples from healthy donors and cancer patients. Sequencing used immunoSEQ multiplex PCR; TCRdb keeps in-frame clones, though not all of them. The data hold some 140,000 clones, with roughly 92% observed a single time. Sequencing input: blood. These receptors were obtained from a man aged 30-40 years in good health.

This clone was counted between two and nine times. Other DNA sequences in this specimen translate into the identical CDR3. The chain joins TRBV15 to TRBJ1-4, with unresolved D. The germline V and J ends were trimmed by 1 base and 8 bases, with 5 bases remaining between them. The length of the CDR3 is 12 residues. Germline CDR1 is LNHNV and CDR2 is YYDKDF (reference sequence). CDR3 amino acids: CATSRVREKLFF. CDR3 sequence (DNA): TGTGCCACCAGCAGAGTCCGGGAAAAACTGTTTTTT. Based on the CDR3 plus reference TRBV15 and TRBJ1-4, the full variable domain is DAMVIQNPRYQVTQFGKPVTLSCSQTLNHNVMYWYQQKSSQAPKLLFHYYDKDFNNEADTPDNFQSRRPNTSFCFLDIRSPGLGDTAMYLCATSRVREKLFFGSGTQLSVL.

The rearrangement uses TRBV30 and TRBJ1-6, with 7 bases lining up with TRBD1. Losses at the gene ends were 5 bases for V and 7 bases for J; bases not matched to a gene: 14. The CDR3 has 16 residues. Germline lookup yields CDR1 GTSNPN and CDR2 SVGIG (reference sequence). CDR3 protein: CAWDRDRVRKNSPLHF. CDR3 DNA: TGTGCCTGGGACCGAGACAGGGTTCGGAAAAATTCACCCCTCCACTTT.

This clone is a singleton in its sample. The gene calls are TRBV19 and TRBJ2-1; D is unresolved. CDR1 is LNHDA, CDR2 SQIVND, per germline (reference sequence). Trimming removed 3 bases at V and 3 bases at J, with 6 bases between. The CDR3 is 13 amino acids. The CDR3 nucleotides are TGTGCCAGTAGTATGGGCAGCTACAATGAGCAGTTCTTC. Its protein product is CASSMGSYNEQFF.

Written as DNA, the CDR3 is TGTGCCAGTAACCGAGCCGGGACAGGGGGCCGTAATCAGCCCCAGCATTTT. The encoded protein is CASNRAGTGGRNQPQHF. The chain joins TRBV19 to TRBJ1-5; 12 nucleotides agree with TRBD1. J was trimmed by 4 bases and V by 7 bases; bases with no gene match: 11. Germline V gene lookup returns CDR1 LNHDA and CDR2 SQIVND (reference sequence). The CDR3 has 17 residues.

The V call is TRBV10-2, the J call TRBJ2-1; D could derive from TRBD1 or TRBD2 (5 bases each). Germline V gene lookup returns CDR1 WSHSY and CDR2 SAAADI. Trimming left V 6 bases short and J 4 bases short, with 10 bases between. CDR3 length equals 13 residues. CDR3 amino acids: CASRLEGYNEQFF. The CDR3 region has the DNA TGCGCCAGCAGGCTAGAGGGGTACAATGAGCAGTTCTTC.

V usage is TRBV19 and J usage is TRBJ2-7, with 9 bases that match TRBD2. The germline CDR1 and CDR2 sequences are LNHDA and SQIVND (reference sequence). With V trimmed by 1 base and J by 2 bases, 3 bases remained unmatched. The CDR3 consists of 15 residues. Here the CDR3 reads CASSIASGVTYEQYF. CDR3 DNA sequence: TGTGCCAGTAGTATAGCTAGCGGGGTAACCTACGAGCAGTACTTC.

This sequence joins TRBV3-1 (or the pseudogene TRBV3-2) and TRBJ2-1, with 7 bases fitting TRBD2. Germline CDR1 LGHDT, CDR2 YNNKEL (reference sequence). This CDR3 spans 16 amino acids. V was pared by 0 bases and J by 8 bases, with 10 bases of the junction left unmatched. In DNA form, the CDR3 reads TGTGCCAGCAGCCAAGATTTCGCTAGCGGAAACGATGAGCAGTTCTTC. Translated: CASSQDFASGNDEQFF.

The rearrangement joins TRBV30 to TRBJ1-2; D unresolved. V was clipped by 5 bases and J by 4 bases, with 17 bases between them. Germline V gene sequence: CDR1 GTSNPN, CDR2 SVGIG (reference sequence). The CDR3 runs to 14 residues. The CDR3 reads CAWGPRAYGYGYTF. CDR3 sequence (DNA): TGTGCCTGGGGGCCGAGGGCTTATGGCTATGGCTACACCTTC.

The CDR3 DNA reads as TGCGCCAGCAGCCAAGAGGTTGGGACTAGCGGGAGCGTCTGGTACGAGCAGTACTTC. Residues: CASSQEVGTSGSVWYEQYF. The chain has TRBV4-1 and TRBJ2-7; TRBD2 agrees at 14 bases. Unmatched junction bases numbered 11, after V lost 0 bases and J lost 4 bases. CDR1 is MGHRA and CDR2 is YSYEKL in the germline V gene. CDR3 length: 19 amino acids.

This clone has a single count. This CDR3 is CARSPKNNRKNQETQYF. The CDR3 DNA reads as TGTGCCAGAAGCCCAAAAAATAATAGAAAAAACCAAGAGACCCAGTACTTC. The chain carries TRBV7-5 and TRBJ2-5; the DNA was not used to check the table's D call, TRBD2. TRBV7-5 is a documented pseudogene. CDR3 length: 17 residues.

The V gene is TRBV2, the J gene TRBJ2-7; 9 nucleotides align to TRBD1. V was clipped by 7 bases and J by 3 bases; unmatched bases: 10. The CDR3 length is 15 residues. CDR1 and CDR2 (germline): SNHLY, FYNNEI. The CDR3: CASTGGTGKGYEQYF. The CDR3 DNA reads as TGTGCCAGCACGGGTGGGACAGGGAAGGGCTACGAGCAGTACTTC.

This clone was recorded once. The chain recombines TRBV20-1 with TRBJ2-2, with no clear D. The length of the CDR3 is 11 residues. Trimming took 5 bases from V and 0 from J, leaving 1 base between them. The V gene's germline CDR1 is DFQATT and CDR2 SNEGSKA (reference sequence). The CDR3 DNA reads TGCAGTGCTGCGAACACCGGGGAGCTGTTTTTT. Protein product: CSAANTGELFF.

The DNA for the CDR3 is TGTGCCAGCAGTGTGGAGGACGGAGACAATCAGCCCCAGCATTTT. As protein: CASSVEDGDNQPQHF. The V call is TRBV2, the J call TRBJ1-5; no reliable D call. CDR1 and CDR2 from the germline V gene are SNHLY and FYNNEI. The germline V and J ends were trimmed by 4 bases and 3 bases, with 13 bases remaining between them. The CDR3 length is 15 residues.

V is TRBV28 and J is TRBJ2-5; TRBD1 agrees at 8 bases. The CDR3 consists of 13 residues. Germline CDR1 and CDR2: MDHEN and SYDVKM. Trimming at V came to 5 bases and at J to 4 bases, leaving 3 bases not matched to a gene. The CDR3 loop is CASSQGAPETQYF. Here the CDR3 DNA reads TGTGCCAGCAGTCAGGGGGCGCCAGAGACCCAGTACTTC. The full variable domain, its missing parts supplied by reference TRBV28 and TRBJ2-5, is DVKVTQSSRYLVKRTGEKVFLECVQDMDHENMFWYRQDPGLGLRLIYFSYDVKMKEKGDIPEGYSVSREKKERFSLILESASTNQTSMYLCASSQGAPETQYFGPGTRLLVL.

V and J are TRBV6-5 and TRBJ1-4; D not certain. The CDR3 sequence is 15 residues long. Germline V CDR1 and CDR2: MNHEY, SVGAGI. Between the trimmed V and J ends, which lost 2 bases and 0 bases, there was a span of 7 bases. The CDR3 sequence is CASSYRATTNEKLFF. The CDR3 DNA sequence: TGTGCCAGCAGTTACAGGGCAACAACTAATGAAAAACTGTTTTTT.